These 20 T cell receptor beta chains were sequenced from one sample in a study of OX40 agonist ivuxolimab in advanced cancers. The library came from the immunoSEQ multiplex PCR assay. The clones in this table, taken by TCRdb from immuneACCESS, are in-frame only. Not every clone is retained; where verified, under half of the shortfall comes from an unresolved V gene, and the cause of the rest is unknown. A total of tens of thousands of clones appear in this sample, 80% to 90% of them only once. Together, the top ten hold approximately 25% of the sample. This sample comprised CD4+ or CD8+ T cells sorted from blood, obtained in a trial of the OX40 agonist ivuxolimab. The receptor source for this set is an adult with an advanced solid tumor such as melanoma, head and neck, liver or kidney cancer.

By proportion, this clone is medium-sized. The chain recombines TRBV29-1 with TRBJ2-1; 13 bases are a match to TRBD2. Germline V gene sequence: CDR1 SQVTM, CDR2 ANQGSEA. Trimming at V came to 8 bases and at J to 0 bases, leaving 19 bases not matched to a gene. CDR3 length equals 20 residues. This CDR3 reads CSIRGKSGTSGTSSYNEQFF. CDR3 DNA sequence: TGCAGCATTAGAGGTAAATCCGGGACTAGCGGGACTAGCTCCTACAATGAGCAGTTCTTC.

This clone was seen only once. The chain links TRBV27 to TRBJ2-7, with 8 bases that match TRBD1. The CDR3 loop spans 15 amino acids. J lost 3 bases, V lost 5 bases, and 9 bases had no gene match. The germline gives CDR1 MNHEY, CDR2 SMNVEV (reference sequence). CDR3 coding DNA: TGTGCCAGCAGTGCTAAGGGACAGGCGTTCTACGAGCAGTACTTC. It encodes CASSAKGQAFYEQYF.

The chain recombines TRBV6-5 with TRBJ1-3, with D possibly being TRBD1 (5 bases). V was trimmed by 2 bases and J by 0 bases, leaving 8 bases between them. CDR3 length equals 15 residues. Germline values: CDR1 MNHEY, CDR2 SVGAGI. This CDR3 reads CASSYGGGSGNTIYF. DNA of the CDR3: TGTGCCAGCAGTTACGGGGGGGGCTCTGGAAACACCATATATTTT.

This clone has more than one count but fewer than ten. The V gene is TRBV19, the J gene TRBJ1-5, with 8 nucleotides matching TRBD1. The V segment lost 5 bases and the J segment 1 base; nucleotides outside the gene matches: 7. Germline V gives CDR1 LNHDA, CDR2 SQIVND (reference sequence). CDR3 length equals 16 residues. The CDR3 region is CASSFTGTGSNQPQHF. The CDR3 bases are TGTGCCAGTAGTTTTACCGGGACAGGCAGCAATCAGCCCCAGCATTTT.

The V gene is TRBV5-6, the J gene TRBJ2-1; the D call may be TRBD1 or TRBD2 (5 bases each). The CDR3 is 15 residues long. Germline CDR1 is SGHDT and CDR2 is YYEEEE. V was clipped by 4 bases and J by 10 bases, with 21 bases between them. Here the CDR3 DNA reads TGTGCCAGCAGCGGGACGACTATCTGGTCGGGAGAGCAGTTCTTC. Its protein is CASSGTTIWSGEQFF.

This rearrangement joins TRBV7-2 to TRBJ1-5; the D is unclear. V shed 3 bases and J shed 4 bases, with 4 bases lying between them. Germline assignment: CDR1 SGHTA and CDR2 FQGNSA. This CDR3 contains 12 residues. The DNA for the CDR3 is TGTGCCAGCAGCTTCGTGAATCAGCCCCAGCATTTT. As protein: CASSFVNQPQHF.

This chain links TRBV5-4 with TRBJ1-1; no reliable D call. V was trimmed by 0 bases and J by 7 bases, leaving 13 bases between them. The CDR3 is 14 amino acids. CDR1 and CDR2 from the germline V gene are SGHNT and YYREEE (reference sequence). The CDR3 is CASSLGVAAGEAFF. The DNA for the CDR3 is TGTGCCAGCAGCTTGGGAGTCGCGGCAGGTGAAGCTTTCTTT.

V and J are TRBV14 and TRBJ2-1, with D perhaps TRBD2 (5 bases). V dropped 3 bases and J dropped 8 bases, with 17 bases sitting between them. The CDR3 spans 15 residues. CDR1 is SGHDN and CDR2 is FVKESK in the germline V gene. The CDR3 region has the DNA TGTGCCAGCAGCCAGATAGGGTCGGGAACCTATGAGCAGTTCTTC. It codes for CASSQIGSGTYEQFF.

This CDR3 is CASSDPGLETQYF. The CDR3 bases are TGCGCCAGCAGTGACCCAGGGCTGGAGACCCAGTACTTC. The chain employs TRBV10-2 and TRBJ2-5; tentatively, D is TRBD1 (5 bases). Germline V CDR1 and CDR2: WSHSY, SAAADI. Deletions cut 3 bases from V and 5 bases from J, with 10 bases between. This CDR3 comprises 13 residues.

The rearrangement uses TRBV9 and TRBJ2-2, with a weak D call TRBD2 (6 bases). CDR1 is SGDLS, CDR2 YYNGEE, per germline. The germline V and J ends were trimmed by 3 bases and 0 bases, with 9 bases remaining between them. This CDR3 contains 15 residues. The CDR3 sequence is CASSDGGSNTGELFF. DNA of the CDR3: TGTGCCAGCAGCGACGGGGGTTCGAACACCGGGGAGCTGTTTTTT.

Remarks on this clone: Distinct nucleotide sequences in the sample also encode this CDR3. The chain joins TRBV28 to TRBJ1-5; D possibly corresponds to TRBD1 (6 bases). CDR1 and CDR2 (germline): MDHEN, SYDVKM. The V gene lost 5 bases and the J gene lost 0 bases, with 14 bases spanning the gap. This CDR3 comprises 16 residues. CDR3 residues: CASSPPEGGSNQPQHF. The CDR3 DNA reads as TGTGCCAGCAGTCCCCCTGAGGGGGGTAGCAATCAGCCCCAGCATTTT.

This chain uses TRBV9 with TRBJ2-5; TRBD2 matches 8 bases. Germline CDR1 and CDR2: SGDLS and YYNGEE. The CDR3 spans 15 residues. The ends lost 3 bases at V and 2 bases at J; junction bases unmatched: 6. The CDR3 loop reads CASSATGTRQETQYF. CDR3 bases: TGTGCCAGCAGCGCTACCGGGACTAGACAAGAGACCCAGTACTTC.

Only one count was recorded for this clone. This chain uses TRBV30 with TRBJ2-7; D not resolved. Germline V CDR1 and CDR2: GTSNPN, SVGIG (reference sequence). With 1 base removed from V and 6 bases from J, the gap between germline ends came to 28 bases. The CDR3 length is 18 residues. CDR3 in amino acids: CAWSGPPKGYGFLSEQYF. The CDR3 nucleotides are TGTGCCTGGAGTGGTCCCCCAAAGGGCTACGGCTTTCTGTCCGAGCAGTACTTC.

In this sample, this clone turned up a few times. The chain recombines TRBV9 with TRBJ2-5; 8 bases align to TRBD2. The CDR3 has 14 residues. V trimming: 7 bases; J trimming: 3 bases; junction bases outside the gene matches: 8. Germline V CDR1 and CDR2: SGDLS, YYNGEE. The CDR3 DNA is TGTGCCAGCGGAAATGGCGGGAGGAAAGAGACCCAGTACTTC. It encodes CASGNGGRKETQYF.

This clone is a singleton in its sample. The rearrangement joins TRBV9 to TRBJ2-7; D is undetermined. The CDR3 runs to 13 residues. Trimming shortened V by 3 bases and J by 4 bases, and 11 bases separated the two germline ends. Germline V gene sequence: CDR1 SGDLS, CDR2 YYNGEE. CDR3 sequence: CASSAPWGYEQYF. In DNA, the CDR3 is TGTGCCAGCAGCGCCCCATGGGGTTACGAGCAGTACTTC. The full variable domain, rest sourced from reference TRBV9 and TRBJ2-7, is DSGVTQTPKHLITATGQRVTLRCSPRSGDLSVYWYQQSLDQGLQFLIQYYNGEERAKGNILERFSAQQFPDLHSELNLSSLELGDSALYFCASSAPWGYEQYFGPGTRLTVT.

This chain joins TRBV6-5 and TRBJ2-3; D may match TRBD1 or TRBD2 (5 bases each). The CDR3 has 12 residues. Germline CDR1 MNHEY, CDR2 SVGAGI. V was trimmed by 6 bases and J by 6 bases, leaving 10 bases between them. CDR3 loop: CASSRQRDTQYF. CDR3 nucleotide sequence: TGTGCCAGCAGCCGACAGCGGGATACGCAGTATTTT.

V and J are TRBV6-5 and TRBJ1-3; no definite D call. V lost 0 bases and J lost 0, with 6 bases in between. There are 15 residues in the CDR3. CDR1 and CDR2 (germline): MNHEY, SVGAGI. The DNA for the CDR3 is TGTGCCAGCAGTTACTCGGCGGACTCTGGAAACACCATATATTTT. Translated, it gives CASSYSADSGNTIYF.

The CDR3: CASSPMDRTEQYF. The CDR3 DNA reads TGTGCCAGCTCACCAATGGACAGGACCGAGCAGTACTTC. This chain connects TRBV18 to TRBJ2-7; 7 bases line up with TRBD1. V was clipped by 2 bases and J by 6 bases; unmatched bases: 4. This CDR3 spans 13 amino acids. CDR1 and CDR2 (germline): KGHSH, LQKENI.

The chain combines TRBV4-3 with TRBJ1-1; maybe TRBD1 (6 bases). This CDR3 is built from 14 residues. Germline loops: CDR1 LGHNA, CDR2 YSLEER. V was trimmed by 3 bases and J by 6 bases, leaving 14 bases between them. The CDR3 reads CASSHLNREAEAFF. In nucleotides, the CDR3 is TGCGCCAGCAGCCATCTAAACAGGGAGGCTGAAGCTTTCTTT.

The chain links TRBV20-1 to TRBJ2-1; D is undetermined. Germline V gene lookup returns CDR1 DFQATT and CDR2 SNEGSKA (reference sequence). The CDR3 loop spans 10 amino acids. V was pared by 6 bases and J by 3 bases, with 3 bases between. The CDR3 region is CSANYNEQFF. The CDR3 DNA follows: TGCAGTGCCAACTACAATGAGCAGTTCTTC.